These 21 T cell receptor beta chains originate from one sample sequenced in a study of radiotherapy plus CTLA-4 blockade in lung cancer. Sequencing was performed with immunoSEQ multiplex PCR; in TCRdb, only in-frame clones are kept and a portion is missing. Here the sample spans tens of thousands of clones, around four fifths being singletons. The sample consisted of peripheral blood, taken from a patient treated with radiotherapy plus ipilimumab. The receptors shown here come from a human donor with non-small cell lung cancer who had a partial response to radiotherapy plus ipilimumab.

The chain has TRBV7-3 and TRBJ1-1; tentative D call: TRBD1 (5 bases). CDR3 length: 14 amino acids. Trimming removed 5 bases from V and 1 base from J, with 11 bases in between. Germline V CDR1 and CDR2: SGHTA, FQGTGA. In DNA, the CDR3 is TGTGCCAGCAGCCCGACAAGGGGGAACACTGAAGCTTTCTTT. This translates into CASSPTRGNTEAFF.

The chain couples TRBV15 to TRBJ2-2; tentative D call: TRBD1 (6 bases). Germline assignment: CDR1 LNHNV and CDR2 YYDKDF (reference sequence). CDR3 length: 14 amino acids. V lost 4 bases and J lost 3, with 9 bases in between. Here the CDR3 reads CATSTGQHTGELFF. The CDR3 nucleotides read TGTGCCACCAGCACCGGACAGCACACCGGGGAGCTGTTTTTT.

The chain employs TRBV4-1 and TRBJ2-3, with 9 bases that match TRBD2. Trimming removed 0 bases from V and 4 bases from J; junction bases left unmatched: 8. The CDR3 runs 17 residues. Germline V gene sequence: CDR1 MGHRA, CDR2 YSYEKL. The CDR3 loop is CASSQEYGGGASDTQYF. The CDR3 coding sequence is TGCGCCAGCAGCCAAGAGTATGGCGGGGGGGCATCAGATACGCAGTATTTT.

The chain carries TRBV13 and TRBJ2-7; D ambiguous. Trimming removed 5 bases at V and 0 bases at J, with 11 bases between. CDR3 length: 14 residues. Germline values: CDR1 PRHDT, CDR2 FYEKMQ (reference sequence). This chain's CDR3 is CASSLLQSSYEQYF. The CDR3 bases are TGTGCCAGCAGCCTGCTACAGAGCTCCTACGAGCAGTACTTC.

The rearrangement uses TRBV9 and TRBJ1-2; weak D call: TRBD1 (5 bases). Per the germline V gene, CDR1 is SGDLS and CDR2 is YYNGEE. Trimming took 4 bases from V and 8 from J, leaving 12 bases between them. The CDR3 is made up of 12 amino acids. In DNA form, the CDR3 reads TGTGCCAGCAGCCCCCGGGGGGACGGCTACACCTTC. Translated: CASSPRGDGYTF.

The V call is TRBV5-1, the J call TRBJ1-2; D unclear. Trimming cost V 0 bases and J 4 bases, with 10 bases left between them. CDR1 and CDR2 (germline): SGHRS, YFSETQ. The CDR3 is 14 amino acids. CDR3 bases: TGCGCCAGCAGCTTGGGTGGAGAGGGCTATGGCTACACCTTC. It is translated as CASSLGGEGYGYTF. The full variable domain, completed using reference TRBV5-1 and TRBJ1-2, is KAGVTQTPRYLIKTRGQQVTLSCSPISGHRSVSWYQQTPGQGLQFLFEYFSETQRNKGNFPGRFSGRQFSNSRSEMNVSTLELGDSALYLCASSLGGEGYGYTFGSGTRLTVV.

This chain joins TRBV9 and TRBJ2-7; maybe TRBD2 (5 bases). The V gene's germline CDR1 is SGDLS and CDR2 YYNGEE. V was pared by 2 bases and J by 6 bases, with 15 bases between. CDR3 length equals 14 residues. DNA for the CDR3: TGTGCCAGCAGCGTCCTCACTACGGGGTCCGAGCAGTACTTC. Translation: CASSVLTTGSEQYF.

V gene TRBV7-2 combines with J gene TRBJ1-1; D is undetermined. CDR1 is SGHTA, CDR2 FQGNSA, per germline. Trimming left V 1 base short and J 6 bases short, with 12 bases between. The CDR3 runs 14 residues. This CDR3 reads CASSLVYYEAEAFF. CDR3 bases: TGTGCCAGCAGCTTAGTTTACTACGAGGCTGAAGCTTTCTTT.

The sample holds a few counts of this clone. The J gene is TRBJ1-2, the V gene TRBV14; 7 nucleotides line up with TRBD1. This CDR3 spans 14 amino acids. Germline CDR1 SGHDN, CDR2 FVKESK. V lost 1 base, J lost 6 bases, and 5 bases stayed unmatched. The CDR3 protein is CASSQVRGGDGYTF. CDR3 DNA sequence: TGTGCCAGCAGCCAAGTACGAGGGGGCGATGGCTACACCTTC.

This clone occurred once. A junction end diverges from the germline sequence, so it may reflect a read error. This specimen includes other DNA sequences encoding the same CDR3. This chain links TRBV9 with TRBJ2-1; 7 positions agree with TRBD2. CDR1 is SGDLS and CDR2 is YYNGEE in the germline V gene. CDR3 length equals 17 residues. CDR3 sequence: CASTSSLASGPRGEQFF. CDR3 nucleotide sequence: TGTGCTAGCACCTCCTCCCTTGCTAGCGGCCCGCGGGGAGAGCAGTTCTTC.

The rearrangement uses TRBV11-2 and TRBJ2-7; 7 positions match TRBD1. The CDR3 spans 15 residues. CDR1 and CDR2 from the germline V gene are SGHAT and FQNNGV. The trim removed 3 bases at V and 2 bases at J, leaving 7 bases unmatched. CDR3 loop: CASSLHGTDTYEQYF. The CDR3 DNA follows: TGTGCCAGCAGCTTGCACGGGACAGACACCTACGAGCAGTACTTC.

The V gene is TRBV4-1, the J gene TRBJ1-6; the match to TRBD1 covers 10 bases. V was clipped by 3 bases and J by 6 bases; unmatched bases: 5. This CDR3 comprises 16 residues. Germline V CDR1 and CDR2: MGHRA, YSYEKL. This CDR3 is CASSQSGTGANSPLHF. CDR3 sequence (DNA): TGCGCCAGCAGCCAGTCCGGGACAGGGGCTAATTCACCCCTCCACTTT.

The V and J genes are TRBV10-3 and TRBJ2-3; a possible D gene is TRBD2 (6 bases). Trimming stripped 2 bases from V and 0 bases from J, with 18 bases between. The CDR3 contains 18 residues. In germline, CDR1 is ENHRY, CDR2 SYGVKD. The CDR3 nucleotides are TGTGCCATCAGTGAGATCCCCCCCGCGGGGCCTAGCACAGATACGCAGTATTTT. This encodes CAISEIPPAGPSTDTQYF.

The V and J genes are TRBV7-2 and TRBJ2-7; tentative D call: TRBD1 (6 bases). The V gene lost 8 bases and the J gene lost 0 bases, with 14 bases spanning the gap. Germline loops: CDR1 SGHTA, CDR2 FQGNSA. This CDR3 has 14 amino acids. As DNA, the CDR3 is TGTGCCAGCGCCGATGTAGGGGGCTCCTACGAGCAGTACTTC. Translating it yields CASADVGGSYEQYF. Full variable domain (remainder filled in from reference TRBV7-2 and TRBJ2-7): GAGVSQSPSNKVTEKGKDVELRCDPISGHTALYWYRQSLGQGLEFLIYFQGNSAPDKSGLPSDRFSAERTGGSVSTLTIQRTQQEDSAVYLCASADVGGSYEQYFGPGTRLTVT.

This clone appeared once. This sequence joins TRBV28 and TRBJ2-7, with D uncertain. CDR3 size: 14 residues. Trimming shortened V by 4 bases and J by 2 bases, and 12 bases separated the two germline ends. Germline V gene data show CDR1 as MDHEN and CDR2 as SYDVKM. The CDR3 DNA sequence: TGTGCCAGCAGTTCCCAACCGAACACCTACGAGCAGTACTTC. Amino acids: CASSSQPNTYEQYF.

The gene calls are TRBV9 and TRBJ1-3, with 9 bases that match TRBD1. The CDR3 contains 14 residues. With V trimmed by 6 bases and J by 5 bases, 6 bases remained unmatched. CDR1 is SGDLS and CDR2 is YYNGEE in the germline V gene. The CDR3 nucleotides are TGTGCCAGCAACAAACAGGGGGCTCGAAACACCATATATTTT. Its translation: CASNKQGARNTIYF.

The J gene is TRBJ1-1, the V gene TRBV11-2; unclear D gene. The CDR3 consists of 13 residues. Trimming cost V 5 bases and J 1 base, with 8 bases left between them. CDR1 and CDR2 (germline): SGHAT, FQNNGV. CDR3 coding DNA: TGTGCCAGCAGCGTCTCGTGGAACACTGAAGCTTTCTTT. Its translation: CASSVSWNTEAFF.

V usage is TRBV10-2 and J usage is TRBJ2-7; 8 nucleotides agree with TRBD2. Germline V gene data show CDR1 as WSHSY and CDR2 as SAAADI. There are 15 residues in the CDR3. The junction had 7 bases not matched to a gene; V was cut back by 5 bases and J by 1 base. The CDR3 DNA follows: TGCGCCAGCAGTCAGGCGGGGGGATCTTCCTACGAGCAGTACTTC. It encodes CASSQAGGSSYEQYF.

This clone was recorded once. The J gene is TRBJ1-2, the V gene TRBV4-3; D ambiguous. Germline lookup yields CDR1 LGHNA and CDR2 YSLEER. The V and J ends lost 0 bases and 7 bases respectively, with 12 bases between them. The CDR3 has 14 amino acids. The chain's CDR3 is CASSQDLGTSGYTF. For the CDR3, the DNA is TGCGCCAGCAGCCAAGATCTAGGCACGTCTGGCTACACCTTC.

The chain employs TRBV30 and TRBJ2-4; D is uncertain. The V end lost 2 bases, the J end lost 6 bases, and 11 bases lay between the germline ends. CDR1 is GTSNPN, CDR2 SVGIG, per germline (reference sequence). The CDR3 is made up of 13 amino acids. The CDR3 reads CAWSSGFPNIQYF. The CDR3 DNA reads TGTGCCTGGAGTTCGGGTTTTCCAAACATTCAGTACTTC. The full variable domain, with the rest looked up from reference TRBV30 and TRBJ2-4, is SQTIHQWPATLVQPVGSPLSLECTVEGTSNPNLYWYRQAAGRGLQLLFYSVGIGQISSEVPQNLSASRPQDRQFILSSKKLLLSDSGFYLCAWSSGFPNIQYFGAGTRLSVL.

J is TRBJ1-1 and V is TRBV19, with 7 bases aligning to TRBD1. The V gene end was trimmed by 7 bases and the J gene end by 3 bases; junction bases not matched to a gene: 8. The CDR3 loop spans 14 amino acids. Germline CDR1 LNHDA, CDR2 SQIVND (reference sequence). CDR3 region: CASKGTEPYTEAFF. The CDR3 nucleotides are TGTGCCAGTAAGGGGACAGAACCTTACACTGAAGCTTTCTTT.